The rows below give T cell receptor beta chains drawn from one sample of a study of T cell repertoires in cytomegalovirus infection. MiXCR, applied by TCRdb to the reads, yields one record per CDR3 protein. The data show 600,000 to 800,000 distinct CDR3 sequences, roughly 26% seen once. Sequencing used CD8+ T cells from PBMCs. The receptors come from a human donor in good health (CMV status not recorded). Some clones in this sample may be carry-over from other donors' samples. Each CDR3 is given with its conserved first and last residue. D genes are given only for firm matches. A clone size is listed for some rows: how often the clone was seen (once, few, many), or a class if it is expanded.

- TRBJ1-1 TRBD1 TRBV7-9 TGTGCCAGCAGCACACCCGGACAGGGGTACACTGAAGCTTTCTTT CASSTPGQGYTEAFF
many TRBJ2-1 - TRBV7-8 TGTGCCAGCAGCCCTCAGGGCGGCTCCTACAATGAGCAGTTCTTC CASSPQGGSYNEQFF
- TRBJ1-2 - TRBV13 TGTGCCAGCAGCTTAGTAGGCGACTCTGGCTACACCTTC CASSLVGDSGYTF
many TRBJ1-1 - TRBV7-9 TGTGCCAGCAGCTACAGGGACACTGAAGCTTTCTTT CASSYRDTEAFF
few TRBJ2-3 TRBD2 TRBV7-9 TGTGCCAGCAGCCCTGCTAGCGGGGGGGGCACAGATACGCAGTATTTT CASSPASGGGTDTQYF
- TRBJ2-2 - TRBV6-4 TGTGCCAGCAGTGAAAGTGTAAACACCGGGGAGCTGTTTTTT CASSESVNTGELFF
- TRBJ2-7 - TRBV29-1 TGCAGCGTTGTCAGCCCGAGCTCCTACGAGCAGTACTTC CSVVSPSSYEQYF
few TRBJ1-2 TRBD1 TRBV12-3/TRBV12-4 TGTGCCAGCAGTTTTTCGGGACAGGGTCTCAGGGGCGGCTACACCTTC CASSFSGQGLRGGYTF
many TRBJ2-5 - TRBV12-3/TRBV12-4 TGTGCCAGCAGCTCCGGGGGAGGCTCCCAAGAGACCCAGTACTTC CASSSGGGSQETQYF
many TRBJ2-5 TRBD2 TRBV7-8 TGTGCCAGCAGCTTAGACGGGGGGGTTCAAGAGACCCAGTACTTC CASSLDGGVQETQYF
- TRBJ1-4 TRBD1 TRBV7-4 TGTGCCAGCAGCTCTTCTGGACAGGGGGCAACTAATGAAAAACTGTTTTTT CASSSSGQGATNEKLFF
- TRBJ2-4 - TRBV27 TGTACCAGCAGTTTGGGGGGACCGTTGTCAGGCAAAAACATTCAGTACTTC CTSSLGGPLSGKNIQYF
- TRBJ2-3 - TRBV28 TGTGCCAGCAGTTTAACAGGGTGGGGCACAGATACGCAGTATTTT CASSLTGWGTDTQYF
few TRBJ2-3 TRBD2 TRBV25-1 TGTGCCAGTAGTGAACCAGGACTAGCGGGGTACACAGATACGCAGTATTTT CASSEPGLAGYTDTQYF
- TRBJ2-1 TRBD2 TRBV6-1 TGTGCCAGCAGTTCCGGGACTAGGGCGGCCCTCTACAATGAGCAGTTCTTC CASSSGTRAALYNEQFF
few TRBJ2-1 - TRBV15 TGTGCCACCAGCAGCCCGACCCGCGGGGAGCAGTTCTTC CATSSPTRGEQFF
- TRBJ2-5 - TRBV5-6 TGTGCCAGCAGCTTTGGGGCGGTCCAAGAGACCCAGTACTTC CASSFGAVQETQYF
few TRBJ1-5 - TRBV6-6 TGTGCCAGCAGTTACGGGGGGGTCGGTCAGCCCCAGCATTTT CASSYGGVGQPQHF
- TRBJ1-5 - TRBV4-1 TGCGCCAGCAGCCAGGGGGTCTTAAGCAATCAGCCCCAGCATTTT CASSQGVLSNQPQHF
few TRBJ2-1 TRBD1 TRBV7-9 TGTGCCAGCAGCTCCTCGACAGGGGGCGATGAGCAGTTCTTC CASSSSTGGDEQFF
- TRBJ2-5 TRBD2 TRBV6-6 TGTGCCAGCAGGGCACATAGCGGGGTCAAACAAGAGACCCAGTACTTC CASRAHSGVKQETQYF
- TRBJ1-3 - TRBV5-6 TGTGTCAGCAGCTTGGGGATCGGGACAAGGCAACGAAGGAACACCATATATTTT CVSSLGIGTRQRRNTIYF
few TRBJ2-1 TRBD2 TRBV27 TGTGCCAGCAGTGTAGCGGGGGGGCCCTACAATGAGCAGTTCTTC CASSVAGGPYNEQFF
- TRBJ2-5 - TRBV20-1 TGCAGTGCTAGAGATGTTCGGCAGGGGGGTTTAGAGACCCAGTACTTC CSARDVRQGGLETQYF
- TRBJ1-1 - TRBV4-3 TGCGCCAGCAGCCAAGATAGGGTGGGATTTTCCACTGAAGCTTTCTTT CASSQDRVGFSTEAFF
- TRBJ1-1 - TRBV13 TGTGCCAGCAGCCGCGGGACGGACACTGAAGCTTTCTTT CASSRGTDTEAFF
- TRBJ2-5 - TRBV29-1 TGCAGCGTCCGAGGTGGGGGGCCCCAAGAGACCCAGTACTTC CSVRGGGPQETQYF
- TRBJ1-1 - TRBV25-1 TGTGCCAGCAGTGAATATCGGGGTTCCGCTAAAAGGGACACTGAAGCTTTCTTT CASSEYRGSAKRDTEAFF
many TRBJ2-3 - TRBV7-2 TGTGCCAGCAGCTATCCAGGGGTGGTGGATACGCAGTATTTT CASSYPGVVDTQYF
- TRBJ2-1 - TRBV7-9 TGTGCCAGCAGCTTAGGGGGAACTGAGCAGTTCTTC CASSLGGTEQFF
many TRBJ1-6 - TRBV25-1 TGTGCCAGAAAGGATTTGGAGACAGCGAATTCACCCCTCCACTTT CARKDLETANSPLHF
many TRBJ2-1 TRBD2 TRBV28 TGTGCCAGCAGTTTACCGGGGGGGCCGAATGAGCAGTTCTTC CASSLPGGPNEQFF
- TRBJ2-2 TRBD1 TRBV7-9 TGTGCCAGCAGTTCCCCGGTTACAGGGGCCCTGAACACCGGGGAGCTGTTTTTT CASSSPVTGALNTGELFF
many TRBJ2-1 - TRBV7-6 TGTGCCAGCAGCTTCCTAGCGACCTCCTACAATGAGCAGTTCTTC CASSFLATSYNEQFF
- TRBJ1-2 TRBD1 TRBV20-1 TGCAGTGCTAGTGACAGGGGGGTTTATGGCTACACCTTC CSASDRGVYGYTF
- TRBJ2-2 TRBD1 TRBV23-1 TGCGCCAGACAGGGGGCCCATGGCAGCGGTACCGGGGAGCTGTTTTTT CARQGAHGSGTGELFF
many TRBJ2-3 TRBD1 TRBV6-1 TGTGCCAGCAGCGATCGGACAGGCTCCAGCACAGATACGCAGTATTTT CASSDRTGSSTDTQYF